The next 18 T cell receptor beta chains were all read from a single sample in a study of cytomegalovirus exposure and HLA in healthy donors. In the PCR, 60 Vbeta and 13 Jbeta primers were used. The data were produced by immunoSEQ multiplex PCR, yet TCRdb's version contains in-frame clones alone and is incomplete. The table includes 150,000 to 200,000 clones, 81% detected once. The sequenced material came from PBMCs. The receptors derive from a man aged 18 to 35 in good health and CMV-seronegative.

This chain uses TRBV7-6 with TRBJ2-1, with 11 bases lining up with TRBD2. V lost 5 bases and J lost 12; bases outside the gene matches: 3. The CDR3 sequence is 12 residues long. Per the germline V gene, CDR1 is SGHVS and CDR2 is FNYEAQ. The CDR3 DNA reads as TGTGCCAGCAGCCAACTAGCGGGAGCGCAGTTCTTC. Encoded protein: CASSQLAGAQFF. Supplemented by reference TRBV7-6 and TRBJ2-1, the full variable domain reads GAGVSQSPRYKVTKRGQDVALRCDPISGHVSLYWYRQALGQGPEFLTYFNYEAQQDKSGLPNDRFSAERPEGSISTLTIQRTEQRDSAMYRCASSQLAGAQFFGPGTRLTVL.

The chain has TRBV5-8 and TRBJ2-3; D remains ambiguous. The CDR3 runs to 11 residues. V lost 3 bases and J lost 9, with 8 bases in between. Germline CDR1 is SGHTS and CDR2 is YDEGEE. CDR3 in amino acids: CASSSPRTQYF. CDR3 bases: TGTGCCAGCAGCTCCCCGCGCACGCAGTATTTT.

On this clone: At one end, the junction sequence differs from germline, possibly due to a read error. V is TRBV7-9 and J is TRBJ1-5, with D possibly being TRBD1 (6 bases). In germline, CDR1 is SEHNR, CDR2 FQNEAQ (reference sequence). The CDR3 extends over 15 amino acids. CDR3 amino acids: CSSSLTGNSNQPQHF. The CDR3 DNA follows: TGTTCCAGCAGCTTAACAGGGAATAGCAATCAGCCCCAGCATTTT.

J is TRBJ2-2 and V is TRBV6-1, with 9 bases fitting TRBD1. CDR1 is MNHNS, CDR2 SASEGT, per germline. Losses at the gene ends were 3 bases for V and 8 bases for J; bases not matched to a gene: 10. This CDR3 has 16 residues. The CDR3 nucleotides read TGTGCCAGCAGTGACCCGGGACAGGGATTAGCTGGGGAGCTGTTTTTT. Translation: CASSDPGQGLAGELFF.

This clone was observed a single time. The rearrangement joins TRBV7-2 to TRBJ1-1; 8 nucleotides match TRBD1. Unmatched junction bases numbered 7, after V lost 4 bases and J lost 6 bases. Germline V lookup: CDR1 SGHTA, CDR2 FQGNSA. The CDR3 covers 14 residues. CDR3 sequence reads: CASSSQGGDAEAFF. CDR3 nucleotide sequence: TGTGCCAGCAGCTCACAGGGGGGGGACGCTGAAGCTTTCTTT.

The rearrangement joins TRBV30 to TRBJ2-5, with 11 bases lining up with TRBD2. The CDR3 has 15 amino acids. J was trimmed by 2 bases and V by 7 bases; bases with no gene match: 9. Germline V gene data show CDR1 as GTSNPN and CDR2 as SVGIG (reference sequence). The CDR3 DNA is TGTGCCTCCAAACCGGGACTAGCGGTACAAGAGACCCAGTACTTC. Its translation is CASKPGLAVQETQYF.

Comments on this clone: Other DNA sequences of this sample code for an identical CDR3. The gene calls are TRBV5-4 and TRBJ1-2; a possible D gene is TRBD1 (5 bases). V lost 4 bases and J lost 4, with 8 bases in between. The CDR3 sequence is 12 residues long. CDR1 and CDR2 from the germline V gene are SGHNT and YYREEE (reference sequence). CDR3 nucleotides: TGTGCCAGCAGCCCCGACAGCTATGGCTACACCTTC. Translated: CASSPDSYGYTF.

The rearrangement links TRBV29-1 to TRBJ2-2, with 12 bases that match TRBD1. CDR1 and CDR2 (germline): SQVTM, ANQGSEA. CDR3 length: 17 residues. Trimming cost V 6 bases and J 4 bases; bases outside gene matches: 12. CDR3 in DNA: TGCAGCGTAAATCCGGGACAGGGGGCCTCCTCCACCGGGGAGCTGTTTTTT. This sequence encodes CSVNPGQGASSTGELFF.

Written as DNA, the CDR3 is TGTGCCAGTAGTAACCCTCCAGGCGAGCAGTACTTC. As protein: CASSNPPGEQYF. This sequence joins TRBV19 and TRBJ2-5; no reliable D call. The J call may be faulty, since TRBJ2-7 better matches the DNA end. From germline, CDR1 is LNHDA and CDR2 SQIVND (reference sequence). This CDR3 is built from 12 residues.

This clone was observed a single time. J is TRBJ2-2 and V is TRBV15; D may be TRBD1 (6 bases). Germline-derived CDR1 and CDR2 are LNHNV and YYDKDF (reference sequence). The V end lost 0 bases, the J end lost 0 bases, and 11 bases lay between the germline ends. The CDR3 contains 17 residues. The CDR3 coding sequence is TGTGCCACCAGCAGAGAGCCGGACAGCCCGAACACCGGGGAGCTGTTTTTT. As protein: CATSREPDSPNTGELFF.

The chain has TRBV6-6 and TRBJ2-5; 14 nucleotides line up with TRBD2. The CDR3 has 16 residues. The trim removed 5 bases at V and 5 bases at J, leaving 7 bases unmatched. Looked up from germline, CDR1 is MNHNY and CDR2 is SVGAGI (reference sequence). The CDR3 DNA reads TGTGCCAGCAGTGGTAGACTAGCGGGGGGGCCCGAGACCCAGTACTTC. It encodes CASSGRLAGGPETQYF.

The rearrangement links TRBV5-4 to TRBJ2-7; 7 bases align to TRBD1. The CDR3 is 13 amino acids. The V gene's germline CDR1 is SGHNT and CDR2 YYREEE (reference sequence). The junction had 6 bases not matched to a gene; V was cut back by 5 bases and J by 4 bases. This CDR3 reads CASSRTGEYEQYF. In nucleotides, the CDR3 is TGTGCCAGCAGTAGGACAGGAGAGTACGAGCAGTACTTC.

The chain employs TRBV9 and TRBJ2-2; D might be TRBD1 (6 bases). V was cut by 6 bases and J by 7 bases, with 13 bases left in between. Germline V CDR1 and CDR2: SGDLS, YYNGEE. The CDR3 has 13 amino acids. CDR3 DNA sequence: TGTGCCAGCACCCAGACAGGTGGCGGGGAGCTGTTTTTT. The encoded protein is CASTQTGGGELFF.

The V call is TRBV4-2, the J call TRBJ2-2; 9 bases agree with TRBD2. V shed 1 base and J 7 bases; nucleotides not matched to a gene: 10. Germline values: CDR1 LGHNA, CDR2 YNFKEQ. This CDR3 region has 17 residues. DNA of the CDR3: TGTGCCAGCAGCCAAGGACAGACCGGGACTAGCAGCGGGGAGCTGTTTTTT. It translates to CASSQGQTGTSSGELFF.

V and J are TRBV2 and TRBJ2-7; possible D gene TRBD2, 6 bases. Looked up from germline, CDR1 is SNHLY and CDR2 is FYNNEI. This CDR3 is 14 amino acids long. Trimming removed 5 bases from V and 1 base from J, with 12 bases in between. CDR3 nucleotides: TGTGCCAGCAGTTTGAGGAGGGATTCCTACGAGCAGTACTTC. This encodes CASSLRRDSYEQYF.

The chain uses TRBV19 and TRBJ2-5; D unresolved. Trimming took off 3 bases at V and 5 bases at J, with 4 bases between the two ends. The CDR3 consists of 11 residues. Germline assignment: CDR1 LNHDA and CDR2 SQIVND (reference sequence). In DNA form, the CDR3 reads TGTGCCAGTAGTATTTCGGAGACCCAGTACTTC. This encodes CASSISETQYF.

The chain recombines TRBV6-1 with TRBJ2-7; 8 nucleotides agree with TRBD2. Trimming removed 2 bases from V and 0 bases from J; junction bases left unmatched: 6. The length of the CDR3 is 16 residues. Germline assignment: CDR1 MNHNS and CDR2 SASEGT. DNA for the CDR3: TGTGCCAGCAGTGAATGGGAGCGGGAGCTCTCCTACGAGCAGTACTTC. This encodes CASSEWERELSYEQYF.

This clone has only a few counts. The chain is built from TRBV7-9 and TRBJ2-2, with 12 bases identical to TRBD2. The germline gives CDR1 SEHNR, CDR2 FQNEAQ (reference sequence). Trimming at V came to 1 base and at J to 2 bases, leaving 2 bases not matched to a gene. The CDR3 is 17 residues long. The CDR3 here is CASSLGTSGTNTGELFF. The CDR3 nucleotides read TGTGCCAGCAGCTTAGGGACTAGCGGGACAAACACCGGGGAGCTGTTTTTT.